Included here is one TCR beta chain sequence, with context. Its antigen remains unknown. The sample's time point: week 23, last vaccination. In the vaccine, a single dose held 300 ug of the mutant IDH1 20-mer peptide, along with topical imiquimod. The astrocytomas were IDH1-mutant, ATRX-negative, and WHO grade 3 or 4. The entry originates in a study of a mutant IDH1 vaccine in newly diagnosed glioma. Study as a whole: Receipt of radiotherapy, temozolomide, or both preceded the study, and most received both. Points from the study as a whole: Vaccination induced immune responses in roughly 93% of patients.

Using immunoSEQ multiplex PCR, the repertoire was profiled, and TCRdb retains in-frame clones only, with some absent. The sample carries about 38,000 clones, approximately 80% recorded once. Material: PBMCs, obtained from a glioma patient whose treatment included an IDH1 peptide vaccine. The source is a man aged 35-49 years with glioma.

The CDR3 loop reads CASSLPGAGGANVLTF. The CDR3 DNA reads as TGTGCCAGCAGTTTACCAGGGGCGGGCGGGGCCAACGTCCTGACTTTC. This chain uses TRBV28 with TRBJ2-6; possible D gene TRBD1, 6 bases. Between the trimmed V and J ends, which lost 2 bases and 4 bases, there was a span of 12 bases. Germline CDR1 reads MDHEN; CDR2 reads SYDVKM. CDR3 size: 16 residues.